The 17 T cell receptor beta chains below all came from one sample that was sequenced in a study of cytomegalovirus exposure and HLA in healthy donors. Vbeta (60) and Jbeta (13) primers were used in the PCR. Repertoires were generated with immunoSEQ multiplex PCR, while TCRdb's copy carries only in-frame clones and drops some. The sample has 150,000 to 200,000 clones, about 79% seen once. Sequenced material: PBMCs. The receptors come from a man between 40 and 49 years old in good health and CMV-seropositive.

This clone was observed a single time. The CDR3 DNA follows: TGTGCCAGCAGGACCGGACAGGGGAGAACCGGCTACACCTTC. Residues: CASRTGQGRTGYTF. The chain is built from TRBV6-1 and TRBJ1-2; 9 nucleotides align to TRBD1. Looked up from germline, CDR1 is MNHNS and CDR2 is SASEGT. CDR3 size: 14 residues. V lost 6 bases and J lost 8; bases outside the gene matches: 10.

The chain has TRBV27 and TRBJ1-5; D perhaps matches TRBD1 (6 bases). Trimming removed 8 bases from V and 2 bases from J, with 10 bases in between. The CDR3 runs to 13 residues. Germline-derived CDR1 and CDR2 are MNHEY and SMNVEV (reference sequence). The CDR3 protein is CASSYRGNQPQHF. The CDR3 DNA sequence: TGTGCCAGCTCCTACAGGGGCAATCAGCCCCAGCATTTT.

The chain recombines TRBV29-1 with TRBJ1-1, with D unresolved. Germline CDR1 SQVTM, CDR2 ANQGSEA. Trimming took 3 bases from V and 4 from J, leaving 6 bases between them. The CDR3 contains 11 residues. CDR3 DNA sequence: TGCAGCGTTGATGGAGGCACTGAAGCTTTCTTT. The encoded protein is CSVDGGTEAFF. Complete variable domain (other parts from reference TRBV29-1 and TRBJ1-1): SAVISQKPSRDICQRGTSLTIQCQVDSQVTMMFWYRQQPGQSLTLIATANQGSEATYESGFVIDKFPISRPNLTFSTLTVSNMSPEDSSIYLCSVDGGTEAFFGQGTRLTVV.

This rearrangement joins TRBV7-2 to TRBJ1-5; 10 nucleotides line up with TRBD1. Germline V gives CDR1 SGHTA, CDR2 FQGNSA. The CDR3 is 17 residues long. V shed 0 bases and J 2 bases; nucleotides not matched to a gene: 4. CDR3 sequence: CASSLAGTGVGNQPQHF. CDR3 nucleotides: TGTGCCAGCAGCTTAGCTGGGACAGGGGTTGGCAATCAGCCCCAGCATTTT.

The CDR3: CASSLVDVADLTEQYF. CDR3 DNA: TGTGCCAGCAGCTTAGTCGATGTAGCGGACCTTACTGAGCAGTACTTC. The chain carries TRBV11-2 and TRBJ2-7, with D possibly being TRBD2 (6 bases). Germline values: CDR1 SGHAT, CDR2 FQNNGV. The ends were cut back, 1 base at V and 7 bases at J, with 20 bases in the middle. The CDR3 spans 16 residues.

With regard to this clone: One junction end does not reproduce the germline sequence, and a read error may be involved. The chain employs TRBV5-6 and TRBJ2-5, with 7 bases that match TRBD1. Germline V gene lookup returns CDR1 SGHDT and CDR2 YYEEEE. The CDR3 has 15 amino acids. CDR3: CASSYVQGHQEAQYF. CDR3 nucleotide sequence: TGTGCCAGCAGCTATGTACAGGGGCACCAAGAGGCCCAGTACTTC.

The chain combines TRBV11-2 with TRBJ2-3, with D possibly TRBD2 on 5 matching bases. This CDR3 region has 13 residues. In germline, CDR1 is SGHAT, CDR2 FQNNGV. V was pared by 2 bases and J by 5 bases, with 8 bases between. The CDR3 coding sequence is TGTGCCAGCAGCTTACTAGCTCGAGATACGCAGTATTTT. Encoded protein: CASSLLARDTQYF.

This sequence joins TRBV5-8 and TRBJ2-5; 9 bases align to TRBD1. This CDR3 has 14 residues. The ends lost 1 base at V and 4 bases at J; junction bases unmatched: 2. Germline V gene data show CDR1 as SGHTS and CDR2 as YDEGEE. For the CDR3, the DNA is TGTGCCAGCAGCTTGACGGGACAGGGAGAGACCCAGTACTTC. Its translation is CASSLTGQGETQYF. Variable domain in full (rest from reference TRBV5-8 and TRBJ2-5): EAGVTQSPTHLIKTRGQQATLRCSPISGHTSVYWYQQALGLGLQFLLWYDEGEERNRGNFPPRFSGRQFPNYSSELNVNALELEDSALYLCASSLTGQGETQYFGPGTRLLVL.

This clone has more than one count but fewer than ten. The chain carries TRBV5-4 and TRBJ2-5; tentative D call: TRBD1 (6 bases). The CDR3 extends over 14 amino acids. Between the trimmed V and J ends, which lost 4 bases and 0 bases, there was a span of 10 bases. Germline-derived CDR1 and CDR2 are SGHNT and YYREEE (reference sequence). This CDR3 is CASSPGQYQETQYF. Written as DNA, the CDR3 is TGTGCCAGCAGCCCCGGACAGTACCAAGAGACCCAGTACTTC.

In this sample, this clone turned up a few times. The chain carries TRBV27 and TRBJ1-5; D gene uncertain. The CDR3 consists of 13 residues. V was pared by 3 bases and J by 5 bases, with 8 bases between. Germline V lookup: CDR1 MNHEY, CDR2 SMNVEV (reference sequence). The CDR3 DNA is TGTGCCAGCAGTTTTCGGGTGGATCAGCCCCAGCATTTT. This encodes CASSFRVDQPQHF.

This clone was counted only a few times. The gene calls are TRBV27 and TRBJ2-5; 12 bases fit TRBD1. V was pared by 2 bases and J by 4 bases, with 2 bases of the junction left unmatched. The CDR3 loop spans 15 amino acids. The germline V gene encodes CDR1 MNHEY and CDR2 SMNVEV (reference sequence). The CDR3 loop is CASSLGTGGLETQYF. The CDR3 DNA sequence: TGTGCCAGCAGTTTAGGGACAGGGGGCTTAGAGACCCAGTACTTC.

In DNA, the CDR3 is TGTGCCAGCTCGCAAACAGGGTACGAGCAGTACTTC. Encoded protein: CASSQTGYEQYF. The chain has TRBV18 and TRBJ2-7; weak D call: TRBD1 (6 bases). The CDR3 runs to 12 residues. The germline V gene has CDR1 KGHSH and CDR2 LQKENI. V was shortened by 6 bases and J by 4 bases, with 10 bases between the two germline ends.

This clone was seen once. The chain recombines TRBV11-2 with TRBJ1-2, with D perhaps matching TRBD1 (6 bases). Germline loops: CDR1 SGHAT, CDR2 FQNNGV. This CDR3 comprises 12 residues. V lost 4 bases, J lost 8 bases, and 11 bases lay in between. CDR3 region: CASSWGGSGYTF. As DNA, the CDR3 is TGTGCCAGCAGCTGGGGGGGCTCCGGCTACACCTTC.

This chain joins TRBV12-1 and TRBJ2-1; TRBD2, the table's D call, was not compared with the DNA. TRBV12-1 is classified as a pseudogene. The CDR3 consists of 19 residues. This chain's CDR3 is CASSFRDLVPVSSYNEQFF. CDR3 nucleotides: TGTGCCAGCAGCTTTCGTGATCTAGTCCCGGTTAGCTCCTACAATGAGCAGTTCTTC.

V is TRBV18 and J is TRBJ2-2; D perhaps matches TRBD1 (6 bases). The CDR3 extends over 14 amino acids. Trimming cost V 4 bases and J 6 bases, with 12 bases left between them. From germline, CDR1 is KGHSH and CDR2 LQKENI. CDR3 coding DNA: TGTGCCAGCTCACAGGGGGTTTCTTCCGGGGAGCTGTTTTTT. Translation gives CASSQGVSSGELFF. Looking up the rest from reference TRBV18 and TRBJ2-2 gives the full variable domain: NAGVMQNPRHLVRRRGQEARLRCSPMKGHSHVYWYRQLPEEGLKFMVYLQKENIIDESGMPKERFSAEFPKEGPSILRIQQVVRGDSAAYFCASSQGVSSGELFFGEGSRLTVL.

About this clone: A read error may account for a junction end that differs from germline. Here the CDR3 DNA reads TGTGCCAGCACCTCCTGGCGGGGCTCAAACACCGCGGAGCTGTTTTTT. It specifies CASTSWRGSNTAELFF. This sequence joins TRBV9 and TRBJ2-2; possible D gene TRBD2, 6 bases. CDR1 SGDLS and CDR2 YYNGEE come from the germline V gene. CDR3 size: 16 residues.

The rearrangement uses TRBV5-1 and TRBJ2-2; D is undetermined. The CDR3 consists of 14 residues. V was cut by 7 bases and J by 4 bases, with 14 bases left in between. Germline V CDR1 and CDR2: SGHRS, YFSETQ. CDR3 amino acids: CASLITTGTGELFF. The CDR3 nucleotides are TGCGCCAGCTTAATAACGACGGGCACCGGGGAGCTGTTTTTT.